This TCR beta chain was sequenced during a study of blood T cell repertoires in COVID-19. The V segment lost 1 base and the J segment 3 bases; nucleotides outside the gene matches: 6. In germline, CDR1 is KGHSH, CDR2 LQKENI. The CDR3 runs 16 residues. Seattle-derived patients entered the study during active infection and were followed longitudinally. Per the study methods: Reference gene primers were amplified, and this amplification served to estimate nucleated cell counts. Clones were sequenced by immunoSEQ multiplex PCR, and TCRdb holds only the in-frame ones, with some missing. The D gene and trimming were derived from the DNA, and the V and J assignments and clone size from that table. The table lists fewer than 350,000 clones, roughly 87% of them singletons, with just over 9.5% in the top ten.

The V call is TRBV18, the J call TRBJ2-3; 8 bases line up with TRBD2. The receptor was isolated from a man younger than 40 with COVID-19, enrolled during active disease. The material sequenced was peripheral blood. The CDR3 DNA reads TGTGCCAGCTCACCACTCGGTAGCGGGAATACAGATACGCAGTATTTT. It specifies CASSPLGSGNTDTQYF. The variable domain in full, completed from reference TRBV18 and TRBJ2-3, reads NAGVMQNPRHLVRRRGQEARLRCSPMKGHSHVYWYRQLPEEGLKFMVYLQKENIIDESGMPKERFSAEFPKEGPSILRIQQVVRGDSAAYFCASSPLGSGNTDTQYFGPGTRLTVL.